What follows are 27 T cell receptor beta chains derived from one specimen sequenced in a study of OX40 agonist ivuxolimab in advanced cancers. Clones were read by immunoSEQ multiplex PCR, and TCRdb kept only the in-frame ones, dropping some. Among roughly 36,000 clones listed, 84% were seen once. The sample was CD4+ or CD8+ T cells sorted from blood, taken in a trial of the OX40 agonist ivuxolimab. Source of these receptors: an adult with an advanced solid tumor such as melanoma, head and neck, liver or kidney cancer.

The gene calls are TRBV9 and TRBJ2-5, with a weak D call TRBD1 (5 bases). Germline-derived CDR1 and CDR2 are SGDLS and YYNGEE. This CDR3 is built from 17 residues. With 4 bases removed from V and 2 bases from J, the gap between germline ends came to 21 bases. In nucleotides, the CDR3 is TGTGCCAGCAGCCAATCTGGTCAGGGTTTGAGACAAGAGACCCAGTACTTC. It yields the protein CASSQSGQGLRQETQYF.

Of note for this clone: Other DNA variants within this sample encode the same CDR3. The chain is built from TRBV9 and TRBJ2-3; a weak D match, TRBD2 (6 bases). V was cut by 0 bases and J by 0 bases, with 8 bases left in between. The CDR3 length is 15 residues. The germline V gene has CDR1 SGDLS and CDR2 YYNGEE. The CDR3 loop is CASSVGLGSTDTQYF. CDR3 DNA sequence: TGTGCCAGCAGCGTAGGACTAGGGAGCACAGATACGCAGTATTTT.

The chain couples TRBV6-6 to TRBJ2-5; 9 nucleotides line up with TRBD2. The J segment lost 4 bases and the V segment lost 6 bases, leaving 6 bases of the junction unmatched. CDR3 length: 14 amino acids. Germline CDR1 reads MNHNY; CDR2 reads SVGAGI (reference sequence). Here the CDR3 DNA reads TGTGCCAGCAGGCCTCTAGCGGGGTTAGAGACCCAGTACTTC. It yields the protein CASRPLAGLETQYF.

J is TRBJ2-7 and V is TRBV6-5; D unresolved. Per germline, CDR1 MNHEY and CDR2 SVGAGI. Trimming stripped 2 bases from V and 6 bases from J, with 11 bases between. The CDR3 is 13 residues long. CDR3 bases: TGTGCCAGCAGTTACCCCGGGTCTGGCGAGCAGTACTTC. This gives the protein CASSYPGSGEQYF.

CDR3 protein: CASSLRWGETNYGYTF. DNA for the CDR3: TGTGCCAGCAGCTTGAGGTGGGGCGAGACTAACTATGGCTACACCTTC. The chain couples TRBV5-5 to TRBJ1-2, with D maybe TRBD1 (5 bases). Trimming pared 1 base from V and 0 bases from J, leaving 13 bases between. This CDR3 is built from 16 residues. The germline gives CDR1 SGHKS, CDR2 YYEKEE (reference sequence).

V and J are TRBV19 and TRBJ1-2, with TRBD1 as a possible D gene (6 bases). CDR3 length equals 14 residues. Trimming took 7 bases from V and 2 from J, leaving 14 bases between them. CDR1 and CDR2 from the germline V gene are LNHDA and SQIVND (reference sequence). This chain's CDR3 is CASTKRGINYGYTF. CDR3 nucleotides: TGTGCCAGTACTAAAAGGGGGATAAACTATGGCTACACCTTC. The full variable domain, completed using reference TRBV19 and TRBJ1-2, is DGGITQSPKYLFRKEGQNVTLSCEQNLNHDAMYWYRQDPGQGLRLIYYSQIVNDFQKGDIAEGYSVSREKKESFPLTVTSAQKNPTAFYLCASTKRGINYGYTFGSGTRLTVV.

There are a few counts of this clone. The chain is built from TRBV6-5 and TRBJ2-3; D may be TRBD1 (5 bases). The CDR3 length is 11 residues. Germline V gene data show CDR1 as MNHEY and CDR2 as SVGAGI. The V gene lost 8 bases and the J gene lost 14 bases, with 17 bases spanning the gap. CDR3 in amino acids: CASSGPTQAYF. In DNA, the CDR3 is TGTGCCAGCTCAGGGCCTACCCAGGCGTATTTT.

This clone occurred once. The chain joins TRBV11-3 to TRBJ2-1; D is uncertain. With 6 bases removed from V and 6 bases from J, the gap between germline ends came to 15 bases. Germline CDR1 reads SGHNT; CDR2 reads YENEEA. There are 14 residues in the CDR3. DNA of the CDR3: TGTGCCAGCAGTCCCGGGCCCCAGGTCAATGAGCAGTTCTTC. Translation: CASSPGPQVNEQFF.

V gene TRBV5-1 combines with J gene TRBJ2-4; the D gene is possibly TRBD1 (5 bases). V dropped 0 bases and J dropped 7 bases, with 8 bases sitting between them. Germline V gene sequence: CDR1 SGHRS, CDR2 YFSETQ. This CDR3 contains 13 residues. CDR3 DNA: TGCGCCAGCAGCTTGGCGGCAGGGAACATTCAGTACTTC. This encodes CASSLAAGNIQYF.

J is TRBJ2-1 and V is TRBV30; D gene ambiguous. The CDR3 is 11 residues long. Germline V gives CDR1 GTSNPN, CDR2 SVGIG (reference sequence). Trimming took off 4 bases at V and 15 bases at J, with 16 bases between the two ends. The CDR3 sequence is CAWKGGDQPFF. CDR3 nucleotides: TGTGCCTGGAAGGGCGGAGACCAGCCGTTCTTC.

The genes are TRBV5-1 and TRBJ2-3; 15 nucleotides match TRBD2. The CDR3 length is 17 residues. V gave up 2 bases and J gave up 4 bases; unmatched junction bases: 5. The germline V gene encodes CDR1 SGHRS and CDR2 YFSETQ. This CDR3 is CASSFPGLAGGADTQYF. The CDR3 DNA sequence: TGCGCCAGCAGCTTCCCGGGACTAGCGGGAGGCGCAGATACGCAGTATTTT.

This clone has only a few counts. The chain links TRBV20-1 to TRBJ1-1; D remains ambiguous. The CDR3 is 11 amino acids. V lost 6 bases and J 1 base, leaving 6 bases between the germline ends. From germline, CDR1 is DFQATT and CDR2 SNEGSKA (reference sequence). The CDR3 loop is CSATENTEAFF. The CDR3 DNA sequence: TGCAGTGCGACGGAGAACACTGAAGCTTTCTTT.

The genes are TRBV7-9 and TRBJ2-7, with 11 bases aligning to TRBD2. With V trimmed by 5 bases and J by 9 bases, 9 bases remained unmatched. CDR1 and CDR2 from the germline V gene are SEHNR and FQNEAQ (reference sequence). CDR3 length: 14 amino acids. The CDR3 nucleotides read TGTGCCAGCAGCCCCCCCATTCTAGCGGGAGGGCAGTACTTC. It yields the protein CASSPPILAGGQYF.

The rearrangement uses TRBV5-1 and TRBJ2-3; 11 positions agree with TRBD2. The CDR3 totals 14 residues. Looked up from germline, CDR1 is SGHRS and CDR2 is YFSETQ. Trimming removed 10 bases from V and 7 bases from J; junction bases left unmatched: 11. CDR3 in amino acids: CASYDSGGANTQYF. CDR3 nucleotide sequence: TGCGCCTCATACGATAGCGGGGGGGCAAATACGCAGTATTTT.

In DNA, the CDR3 is TGTGCCAGCAGTTCTCTCCCGGGACGTGACCCATCCTACGAGCAGTACTTC. It specifies CASSSLPGRDPSYEQYF. The chain employs TRBV7-9 and TRBJ2-7; D tentatively fits TRBD1 or TRBD2 (5 bases each). CDR3 length: 17 residues. V gave up 6 bases and J gave up 1 base, with 22 bases separating them. Per germline, CDR1 SEHNR and CDR2 FQNEAQ (reference sequence).

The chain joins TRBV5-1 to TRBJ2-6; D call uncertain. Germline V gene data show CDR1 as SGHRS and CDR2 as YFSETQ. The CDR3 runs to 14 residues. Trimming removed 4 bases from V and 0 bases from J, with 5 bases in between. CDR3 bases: TGCGCCAGCAGCGACCTCTCTGGGGCCAACGTCCTGACTTTC. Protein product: CASSDLSGANVLTF.

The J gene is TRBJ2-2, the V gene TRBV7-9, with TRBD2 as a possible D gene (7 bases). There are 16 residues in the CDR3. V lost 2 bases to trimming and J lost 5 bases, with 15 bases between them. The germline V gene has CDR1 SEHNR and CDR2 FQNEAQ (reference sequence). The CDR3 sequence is CASSLLLGGRTGELFF. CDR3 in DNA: TGTGCCAGCAGCTTACTCCTCGGGGGGCGAACCGGGGAGCTGTTTTTT.

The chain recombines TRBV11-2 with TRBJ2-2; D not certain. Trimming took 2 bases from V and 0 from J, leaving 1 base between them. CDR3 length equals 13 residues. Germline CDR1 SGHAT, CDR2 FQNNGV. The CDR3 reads CASSLPNTGELFF. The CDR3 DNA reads TGTGCCAGCAGCTTACCGAACACCGGGGAGCTGTTTTTT.

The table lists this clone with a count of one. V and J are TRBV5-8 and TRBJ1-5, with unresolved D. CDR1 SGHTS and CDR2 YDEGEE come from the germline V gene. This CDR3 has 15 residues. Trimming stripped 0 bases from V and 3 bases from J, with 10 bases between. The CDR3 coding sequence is TGTGCCAGCAGCTTGGGGCCAGCGAACAATCAGCCCCAGCATTTT. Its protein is CASSLGPANNQPQHF.

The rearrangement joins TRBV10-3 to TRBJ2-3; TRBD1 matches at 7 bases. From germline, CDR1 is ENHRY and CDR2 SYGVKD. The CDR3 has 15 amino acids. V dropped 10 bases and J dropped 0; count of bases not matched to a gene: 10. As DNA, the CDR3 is TGTGCCACCCTGACAACAGGGGACAGCACAGATACGCAGTATTTT. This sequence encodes CATLTTGDSTDTQYF.

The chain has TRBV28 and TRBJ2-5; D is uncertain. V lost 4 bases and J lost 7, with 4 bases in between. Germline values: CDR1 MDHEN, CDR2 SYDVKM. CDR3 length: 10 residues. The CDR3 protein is CASSSRTQYF. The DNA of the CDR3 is TGTGCCAGCAGTTCAAGGACCCAGTACTTC. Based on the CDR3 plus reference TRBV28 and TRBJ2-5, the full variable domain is DVKVTQSSRYLVKRTGEKVFLECVQDMDHENMFWYRQDPGLGLRLIYFSYDVKMKEKGDIPEGYSVSREKKERFSLILESASTNQTSMYLCASSSRTQYFGPGTRLLVL.

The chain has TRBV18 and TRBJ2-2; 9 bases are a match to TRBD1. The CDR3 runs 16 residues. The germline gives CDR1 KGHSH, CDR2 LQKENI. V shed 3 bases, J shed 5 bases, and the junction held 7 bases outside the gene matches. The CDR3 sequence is CASSPWGQGETGELFF. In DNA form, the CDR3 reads TGTGCCAGCTCACCCTGGGGACAGGGAGAGACCGGGGAGCTGTTTTTT.

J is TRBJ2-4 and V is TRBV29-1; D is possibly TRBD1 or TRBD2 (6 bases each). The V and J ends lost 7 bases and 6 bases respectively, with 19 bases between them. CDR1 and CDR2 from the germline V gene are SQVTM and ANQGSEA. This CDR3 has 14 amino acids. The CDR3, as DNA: TGCAGCGCACTTCGCGGGGCCAGGGGAAACATTCAGTACTTC. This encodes CSALRGARGNIQYF. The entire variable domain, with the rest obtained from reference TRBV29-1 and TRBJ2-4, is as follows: SAVISQKPSRDICQRGTSLTIQCQVDSQVTMMFWYRQQPGQSLTLIATANQGSEATYESGFVIDKFPISRPNLTFSTLTVSNMSPEDSSIYLCSALRGARGNIQYFGAGTRLSVL.

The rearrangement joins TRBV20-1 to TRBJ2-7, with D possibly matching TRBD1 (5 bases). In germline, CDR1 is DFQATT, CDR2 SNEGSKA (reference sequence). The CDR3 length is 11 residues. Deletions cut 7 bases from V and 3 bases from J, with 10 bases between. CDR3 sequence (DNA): TGCAGTGTAACAGGTGACTACGAGCAGTACTTC. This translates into CSVTGDYEQYF.

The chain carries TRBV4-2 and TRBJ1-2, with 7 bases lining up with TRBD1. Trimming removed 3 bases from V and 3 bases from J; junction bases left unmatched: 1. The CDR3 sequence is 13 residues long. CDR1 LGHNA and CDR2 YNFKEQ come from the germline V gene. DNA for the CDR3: TGTGCCAGCAGCCAGGGGACAGACTATGGCTACACCTTC. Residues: CASSQGTDYGYTF.

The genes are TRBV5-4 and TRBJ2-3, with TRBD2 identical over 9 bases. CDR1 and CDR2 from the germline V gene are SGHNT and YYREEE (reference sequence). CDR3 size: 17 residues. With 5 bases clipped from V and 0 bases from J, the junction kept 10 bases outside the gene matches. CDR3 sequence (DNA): TGTGCCAGCAGACCCGTTCGCAGCGGGAGGAGCACAGATACGCAGTATTTT. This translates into CASRPVRSGRSTDTQYF.

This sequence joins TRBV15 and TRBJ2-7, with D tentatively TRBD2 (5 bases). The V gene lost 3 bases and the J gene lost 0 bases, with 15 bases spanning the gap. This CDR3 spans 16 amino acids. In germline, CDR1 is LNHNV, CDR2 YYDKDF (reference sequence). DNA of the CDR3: TGTGCCACCAGCAGCGGGATGGCTCGGAGCTCCTACGAGCAGTACTTC. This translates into CATSSGMARSSYEQYF. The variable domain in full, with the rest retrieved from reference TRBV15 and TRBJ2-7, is DAMVIQNPRYQVTQFGKPVTLSCSQTLNHNVMYWYQQKSSQAPKLLFHYYDKDFNNEADTPDNFQSRRPNTSFCFLDIRSPGLGDTAMYLCATSSGMARSSYEQYFGPGTRLTVT.